The rows below give T cell receptor beta chains drawn from one sample of a study of T cells after yellow fever vaccination. Each CDR3 protein gets one entry after TCRdb re-called the 5' RACE reads with MiXCR. The sample carries 400,000 to 650,000 distinct CDR3 sequences, 21% recorded once. The sequenced sample was PBMCs, obtained about 20 days after the first yellow fever vaccination. These TCRs come from a man aged 18 to 30 who received the YFV17D yellow fever vaccine. Each CDR3 is given with its conserved first and last residue. A D gene is named only where the DNA matches it firmly. Clone size, where shown, is once, few, many, or a class for clones that have expanded.

d_call: -
v_call: TRBV7-9
j_call: TRBJ1-1
clone_size: -
cdr3_nt: TGTGCCAGCAGCTCTTACAGGGTAGGGGACACTGAAGCTTTCTTT
cdr3_aa: CASSSYRVGDTEAFF

d_call: -
v_call: TRBV7-2
j_call: TRBJ2-3
clone_size: many
cdr3_nt: TGTGCCAGCAGCCCCGGGGATGGTACGCAGTATTTT
cdr3_aa: CASSPGDGTQYF

d_call: -
v_call: TRBV21-1
j_call: TRBJ1-2
clone_size: few
cdr3_nt: TGTGCCAGCAGCCCCGAGGTGTGCTGGCGGGGCTACACCTTC
cdr3_aa: CASSPEVCWRGYTF

d_call: -
v_call: TRBV2
j_call: TRBJ1-5
clone_size: -
cdr3_nt: TGTGCCAGCAAGGAGGACGTTCAACGCAATCAGCCCCAGCATTTT
cdr3_aa: CASKEDVQRNQPQHF

d_call: -
v_call: TRBV12-3/TRBV12-4
j_call: TRBJ1-5
clone_size: -
cdr3_nt: TGTGCCAGCAGTGTCCGGAGCGATCAGCCCCAGCATTTT
cdr3_aa: CASSVRSDQPQHF

d_call: -
v_call: TRBV7-2
j_call: TRBJ2-7
clone_size: few
cdr3_nt: TGTGCCAGCAGCTTAGCTTCTCCGGGTAGTAAGCAGTACTTC
cdr3_aa: CASSLASPGSKQYF

d_call: -
v_call: TRBV2
j_call: TRBJ2-3
clone_size: -
cdr3_nt: TGTGCCAGCAGTAACCCCGGGGCAGCGTCCCTCACAGATACGCAGTATTTT
cdr3_aa: CASSNPGAASLTDTQYF

d_call: -
v_call: TRBV25-1
j_call: TRBJ1-2
clone_size: -
cdr3_nt: TGTGCCAGCAGTGACCACGACAGAGTCTATGGCTACACCTTC
cdr3_aa: CASSDHDRVYGYTF

d_call: TRBD2
v_call: TRBV3-1
j_call: TRBJ2-5
clone_size: few
cdr3_nt: TGTGCCAGCAGCCAAGGCGGGGGGCCTTTTGCGAGGGAGACCCAGTACTTC
cdr3_aa: CASSQGGGPFARETQYF

d_call: -
v_call: TRBV7-2
j_call: TRBJ2-2
clone_size: few
cdr3_nt: TGTGCCAGCAGCCCCGCCCCTTCCGGGGAGCTGTTTTTT
cdr3_aa: CASSPAPSGELFF

d_call: -
v_call: TRBV30
j_call: TRBJ2-2
clone_size: -
cdr3_nt: TGTGCCTGGAGTGTAAGCTGGAACACCGGGGAGCTGTTTTTT
cdr3_aa: CAWSVSWNTGELFF

d_call: -
v_call: TRBV11-2
j_call: TRBJ1-5
clone_size: -
cdr3_nt: TGTGCCAGCAGCTTAGGAGGGGGTGTCGGCCAGCCCCAGCATTTT
cdr3_aa: CASSLGGGVGQPQHF

d_call: -
v_call: TRBV10-1
j_call: TRBJ2-5
clone_size: -
cdr3_nt: TGCGCCAGCAGTGAACAGCTCCAAGAGACCCAGTACTTC
cdr3_aa: CASSEQLQETQYF

d_call: -
v_call: TRBV29-1
j_call: TRBJ2-1
clone_size: -
cdr3_nt: TGCAGCGCCCTAACAGTGGGGGGCTCCTACAATGAGCAGTTCTTC
cdr3_aa: CSALTVGGSYNEQFF

d_call: -
v_call: TRBV27
j_call: TRBJ1-2
clone_size: -
cdr3_nt: TGTGCCAGCAGTTCGCCTGAAGGTGGCTACACCTTC
cdr3_aa: CASSSPEGGYTF

d_call: -
v_call: TRBV4-3
j_call: TRBJ2-7
clone_size: few
cdr3_nt: TGCGCCAGCAGCCAAGAACCGGGGATTACCTACGAGCAGTACTTC
cdr3_aa: CASSQEPGITYEQYF

d_call: -
v_call: TRBV7-9
j_call: TRBJ1-1
clone_size: few
cdr3_nt: TGTGCCAGCAGCACGCAACAGGGGAACACTGAAGCTTTCTTT
cdr3_aa: CASSTQQGNTEAFF

d_call: -
v_call: TRBV29-1
j_call: TRBJ2-6
clone_size: few
cdr3_nt: TGCAGCGTTCCCCTATCTGGGGCCAACGTCCTGACTTTC
cdr3_aa: CSVPLSGANVLTF

d_call: -
v_call: TRBV30
j_call: TRBJ2-7
clone_size: few
cdr3_nt: TGTGCCTGGAGCCTACACCTCTCCAGAGGGCCGTCCTACGAGCAGTACTTC
cdr3_aa: CAWSLHLSRGPSYEQYF

d_call: -
v_call: TRBV12-3/TRBV12-4
j_call: TRBJ1-1
clone_size: -
cdr3_nt: TGTGCCAGCAGTTTAGGGCGAGTTGAAGCTTTCTTT
cdr3_aa: CASSLGRVEAFF